The 9 T cell receptor beta chains reported below all come from one sample, sequenced in a study of T cells after yellow fever vaccination. A single record per CDR3 protein comes from TCRdb applying MiXCR to the 5' RACE reads. Of around 230,000 distinct CDR3 sequences detected, approximately 6.3% appear once; the ten largest clones hold around 1%. This sample comprised CD4+ T cells sorted from PBMCs, obtained on the day of the yellow fever booster vaccination. These TCRs come from a man aged 30-40 years who received the YFV17D yellow fever vaccine.

This clonotype was detected many times. This chain joins TRBV4-3 and TRBJ1-6, with D uncertain. This CDR3 has 18 residues. In germline, CDR1 is LGHNA, CDR2 YSLEER. V lost 0 bases to trimming and J lost 9 bases, with 21 bases between them. The CDR3 bases are TGCGCCAGCAGCCAAGATCTAGGAGACACTCATGCCCCTTCACCCCTCCACTTT. Protein: CASSQDLGDTHAPSPLHF.

This clonotype has ten or more counts. The chain is built from TRBV6-1 and TRBJ2-5; the match to TRBD2 covers 9 bases. CDR1 and CDR2 (germline): MNHNS, SASEGT. The V and J ends lost 5 bases and 4 bases, in that order; junction bases with no gene match: 14. The CDR3 covers 17 residues. In nucleotides, the CDR3 is TGTGCCAGCAGTAGCCCCGGACTAGCGAAAGGAGGAGAGACCCAGTACTTC. Translated: CASSSPGLAKGGETQYF.

This clonotype was picked up many times. V is TRBV20-1 and J is TRBJ2-5; D could derive from TRBD1 or TRBD2 (5 bases each). Looked up from germline, CDR1 is DFQATT and CDR2 is SNEGSKA (reference sequence). Trimming pared 7 bases from V and 7 bases from J, leaving 13 bases between. CDR3 length: 11 residues. CDR3 in amino acids: CSVGRGGTQYF. The CDR3 nucleotides are TGCAGTGTGGGCCGGGGCGGGACCCAGTACTTC.

The genes are TRBV7-8 and TRBJ2-1; the match to TRBD2 covers 10 bases. The V segment lost 2 bases and the J segment 4 bases; nucleotides outside the gene matches: 5. This CDR3 region has 16 residues. Germline V lookup: CDR1 SGHVS, CDR2 FQNEAQ. CDR3 loop: CASSLTAGGPYNEQFF. CDR3 nucleotides: TGTGCCAGCAGCTTAACAGCGGGAGGGCCATACAATGAGCAGTTCTTC.

This clonotype has ten or more counts. The genes are TRBV20-1 and TRBJ1-2, with 8 bases lining up with TRBD1. This CDR3 comprises 14 residues. V dropped 3 bases and J dropped 5; count of bases not matched to a gene: 8. Looked up from germline, CDR1 is DFQATT and CDR2 is SNEGSKA (reference sequence). In DNA form, the CDR3 reads TGCAGTGCTAGCAGGGGGCTTAGCGGGTATGGCTACACCTTC. It codes for CSASRGLSGYGYTF.

The chain joins TRBV12-3 or TRBV12-4 to TRBJ1-5, with D uncertain. The germline V and J ends were trimmed by 3 bases and 5 bases, with 14 bases remaining between them. CDR3 length: 15 amino acids. The CDR3 DNA follows: TGTGCCAGCAGTTTTGCGGCAGGCAGCGATCAGCCCCAGCATTTT. It codes for CASSFAAGSDQPQHF.

Ten or more counts support this clonotype. V usage is TRBV27 and J usage is TRBJ2-1, with 13 bases aligning to TRBD2. The CDR3 length is 16 residues. Trimming at V came to 0 bases and at J to 8 bases, leaving 4 bases not matched to a gene. Germline CDR1 is MNHEY and CDR2 is SMNVEV (reference sequence). DNA for the CDR3: TGTGCCAGCAGTTTATCAGGGACTAGCGGGATCCATGAGCAGTTCTTC. It translates to CASSLSGTSGIHEQFF.

This clonotype has ten or more counts. The V call is TRBV14, the J call TRBJ2-5; D gene ambiguous. Germline V gene data show CDR1 as SGHDN and CDR2 as FVKESK. V lost 0 bases and J 2 bases, leaving 10 bases between the germline ends. This CDR3 region has 15 residues. The CDR3 DNA sequence: TGTGCCAGCAGCCAAGAACGGTCCCGGCAAGAGACCCAGTACTTC. Translated: CASSQERSRQETQYF.

This clonotype was detected ten times or more. CDR3 sequence: CASSLGTGSYEKLFF. CDR3 nucleotides: TGTGCCAGCAGCTTGGGGACAGGGAGTTATGAAAAACTGTTTTTT. The chain employs TRBV5-6 and TRBJ1-4; 8 nucleotides align to TRBD1. Germline-derived CDR1 and CDR2 are SGHDT and YYEEEE. The CDR3 has 15 amino acids. The trim removed 0 bases at V and 6 bases at J, leaving 4 bases unmatched.